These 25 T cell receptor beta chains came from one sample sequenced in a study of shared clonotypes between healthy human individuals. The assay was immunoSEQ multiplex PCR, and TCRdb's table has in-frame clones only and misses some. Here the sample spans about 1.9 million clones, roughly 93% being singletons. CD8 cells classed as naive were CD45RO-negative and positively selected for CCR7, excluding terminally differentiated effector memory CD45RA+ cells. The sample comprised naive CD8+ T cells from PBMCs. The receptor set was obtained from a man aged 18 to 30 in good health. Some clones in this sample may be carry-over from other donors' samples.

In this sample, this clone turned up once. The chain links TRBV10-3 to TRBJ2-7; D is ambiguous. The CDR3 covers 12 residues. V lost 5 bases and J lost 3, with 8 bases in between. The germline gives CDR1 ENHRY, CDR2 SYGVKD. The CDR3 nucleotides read TGTGCCATCAGTTCCCTGGTCTACGAGCAGTACTTC. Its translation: CAISSLVYEQYF.

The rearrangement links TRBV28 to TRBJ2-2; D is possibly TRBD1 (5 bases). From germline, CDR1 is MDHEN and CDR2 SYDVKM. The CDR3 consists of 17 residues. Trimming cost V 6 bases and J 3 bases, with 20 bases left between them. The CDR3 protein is CASSPLPGLGDTGELFF. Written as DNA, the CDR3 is TGTGCCAGCAGCCCTCTTCCAGGGTTAGGGGACACCGGGGAGCTGTTTTTT.

The CDR3 DNA sequence: TGTGCCAGCAGCTTAGCGCCAGCGGGAGCATACAATGAGCAGTTCTTC. Encoded protein: CASSLAPAGAYNEQFF. The gene calls are TRBV7-2 and TRBJ2-1; 8 nucleotides match TRBD2. Germline V gene lookup returns CDR1 SGHTA and CDR2 FQGNSA. V was pared by 0 bases and J by 4 bases, with 5 bases of the junction left unmatched. The CDR3 totals 16 residues.

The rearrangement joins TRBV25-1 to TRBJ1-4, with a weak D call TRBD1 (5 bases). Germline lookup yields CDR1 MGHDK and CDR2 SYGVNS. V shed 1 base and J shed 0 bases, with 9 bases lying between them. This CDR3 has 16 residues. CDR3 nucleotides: TGTGCCAGCAGTGAATTGGGGGAAGCAACTAATGAAAAACTGTTTTTT. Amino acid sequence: CASSELGEATNEKLFF.

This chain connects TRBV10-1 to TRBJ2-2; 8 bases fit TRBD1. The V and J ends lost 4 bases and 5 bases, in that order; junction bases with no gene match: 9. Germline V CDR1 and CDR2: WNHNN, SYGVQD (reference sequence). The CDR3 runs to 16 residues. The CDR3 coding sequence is TGCGCCAGCAGTGGGACAGGGACTCGAGGAACCGGGGAGCTGTTTTTT. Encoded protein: CASSGTGTRGTGELFF.

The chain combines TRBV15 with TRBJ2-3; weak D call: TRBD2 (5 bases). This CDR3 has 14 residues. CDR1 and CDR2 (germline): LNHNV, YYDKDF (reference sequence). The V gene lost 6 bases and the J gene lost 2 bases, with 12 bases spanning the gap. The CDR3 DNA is TGTGCCACCAGTCAGGAACGGGACACAGATACGCAGTATTTT. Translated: CATSQERDTDTQYF. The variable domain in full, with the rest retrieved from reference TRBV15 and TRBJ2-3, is DAMVIQNPRYQVTQFGKPVTLSCSQTLNHNVMYWYQQKSSQAPKLLFHYYDKDFNNEADTPDNFQSRRPNTSFCFLDIRSPGLGDTAMYLCATSQERDTDTQYFGPGTRLTVL.

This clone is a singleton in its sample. CDR3 amino acids: CASSVSDTDTQYF. The CDR3, as DNA: TGTGCCAGCAGCGTTTCGGACACAGATACGCAGTATTTT. The J gene is TRBJ2-3, the V gene TRBV9; D is unclear. Per the germline V gene, CDR1 is SGDLS and CDR2 is YYNGEE. With 2 bases removed from V and 2 bases from J, the gap between germline ends came to 6 bases. The CDR3 covers 13 residues.

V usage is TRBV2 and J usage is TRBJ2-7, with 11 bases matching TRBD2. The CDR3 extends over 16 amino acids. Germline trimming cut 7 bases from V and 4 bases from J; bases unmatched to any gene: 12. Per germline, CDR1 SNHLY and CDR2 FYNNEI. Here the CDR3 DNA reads TGTGCCAGCATGTCCCCTGCTAGCGGGAGGAGGTACGAGCAGTACTTC. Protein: CASMSPASGRRYEQYF.

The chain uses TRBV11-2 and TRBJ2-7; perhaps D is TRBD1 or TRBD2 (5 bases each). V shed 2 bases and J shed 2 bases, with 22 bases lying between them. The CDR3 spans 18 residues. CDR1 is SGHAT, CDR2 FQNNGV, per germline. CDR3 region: CASSLKLQFGGLPYEQYF. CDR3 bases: TGTGCCAGCAGCTTAAAGCTGCAATTTGGGGGTCTGCCCTACGAGCAGTACTTC.

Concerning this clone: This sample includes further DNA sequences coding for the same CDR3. The CDR3 nucleotides are TGTGCCAGCAGCCCGCCTTCAGATACGCAGTATTTT. Translation: CASSPPSDTQYF. The chain combines TRBV9 with TRBJ2-3; D call uncertain. The CDR3 length is 12 residues. V lost 4 bases and J 4 bases, leaving 7 bases between the germline ends. Germline V gene sequence: CDR1 SGDLS, CDR2 YYNGEE.

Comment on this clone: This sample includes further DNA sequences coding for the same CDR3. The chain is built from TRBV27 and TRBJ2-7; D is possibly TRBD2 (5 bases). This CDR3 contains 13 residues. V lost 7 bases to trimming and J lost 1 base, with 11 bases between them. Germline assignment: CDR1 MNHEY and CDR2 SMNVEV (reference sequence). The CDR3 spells CASTPRGSYEQYF. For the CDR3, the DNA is TGTGCCAGCACCCCTCGAGGGTCCTACGAGCAGTACTTC.

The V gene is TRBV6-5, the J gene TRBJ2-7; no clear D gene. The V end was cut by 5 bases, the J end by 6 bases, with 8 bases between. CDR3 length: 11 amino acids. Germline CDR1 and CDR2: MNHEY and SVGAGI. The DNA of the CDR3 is TGTGCCAGCAGTCAAATGGGCGAGCAGTACTTC. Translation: CASSQMGEQYF.

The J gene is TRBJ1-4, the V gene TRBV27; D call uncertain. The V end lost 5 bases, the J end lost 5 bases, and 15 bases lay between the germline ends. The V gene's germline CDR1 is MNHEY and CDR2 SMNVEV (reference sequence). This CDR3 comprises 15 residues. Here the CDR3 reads CASSLTPGKNEKLFF. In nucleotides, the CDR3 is TGTGCCAGCAGTCTGACCCCGGGGAAGAATGAAAAACTGTTTTTT.

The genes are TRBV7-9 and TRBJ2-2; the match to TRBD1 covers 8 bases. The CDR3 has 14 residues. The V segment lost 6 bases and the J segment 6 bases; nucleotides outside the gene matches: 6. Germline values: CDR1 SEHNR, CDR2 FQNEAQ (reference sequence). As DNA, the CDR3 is TGTGCCAGCAGTACAGGGGGAAGGGCCGGGGAGCTGTTTTTT. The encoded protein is CASSTGGRAGELFF.

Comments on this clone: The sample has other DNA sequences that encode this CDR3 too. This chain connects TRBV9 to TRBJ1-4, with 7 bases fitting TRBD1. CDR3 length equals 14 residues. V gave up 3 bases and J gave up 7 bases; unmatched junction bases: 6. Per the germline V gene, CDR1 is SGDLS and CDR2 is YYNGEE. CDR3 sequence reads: CASSGQGWGEKLFF. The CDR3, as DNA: TGTGCCAGCAGCGGACAGGGATGGGGTGAAAAACTGTTTTTT.

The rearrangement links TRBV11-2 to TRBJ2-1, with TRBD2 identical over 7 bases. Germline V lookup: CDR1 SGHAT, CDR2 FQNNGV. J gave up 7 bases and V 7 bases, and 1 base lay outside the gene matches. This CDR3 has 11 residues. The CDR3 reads CASMGGNEQFF. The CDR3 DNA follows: TGTGCCAGCATGGGGGGGAATGAGCAGTTCTTC.

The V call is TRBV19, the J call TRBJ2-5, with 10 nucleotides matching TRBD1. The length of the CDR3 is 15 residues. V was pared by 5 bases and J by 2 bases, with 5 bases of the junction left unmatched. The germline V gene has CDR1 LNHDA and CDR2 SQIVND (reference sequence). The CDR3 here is CASSPDRGPQETQYF. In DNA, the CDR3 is TGTGCCAGTAGTCCAGACAGGGGGCCACAAGAGACCCAGTACTTC.

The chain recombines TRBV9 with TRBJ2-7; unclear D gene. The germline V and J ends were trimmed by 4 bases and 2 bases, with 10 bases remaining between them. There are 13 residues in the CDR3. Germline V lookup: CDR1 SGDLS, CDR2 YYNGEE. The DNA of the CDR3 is TGTGCCAGCAGCCTAAGTCCCACCTACGAGCAGTACTTC. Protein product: CASSLSPTYEQYF.

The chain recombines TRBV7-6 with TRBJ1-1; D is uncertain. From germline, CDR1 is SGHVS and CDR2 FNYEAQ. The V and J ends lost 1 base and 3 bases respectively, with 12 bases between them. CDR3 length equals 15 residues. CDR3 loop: CASSLGPGVDTEAFF. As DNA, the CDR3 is TGTGCCAGCAGCTTAGGACCCGGGGTTGACACTGAAGCTTTCTTT.

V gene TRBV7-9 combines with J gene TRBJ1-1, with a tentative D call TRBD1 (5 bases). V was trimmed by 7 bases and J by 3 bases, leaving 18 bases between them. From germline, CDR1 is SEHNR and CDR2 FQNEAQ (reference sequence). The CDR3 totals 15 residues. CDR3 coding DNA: TGTGCCAGCATAGAATGGTGGGGCGAGGACACTGAAGCTTTCTTT. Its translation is CASIEWWGEDTEAFF.

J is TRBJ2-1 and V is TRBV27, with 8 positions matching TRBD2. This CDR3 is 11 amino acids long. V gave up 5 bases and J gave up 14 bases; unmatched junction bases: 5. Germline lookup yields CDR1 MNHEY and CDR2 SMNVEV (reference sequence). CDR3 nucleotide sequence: TGTGCCAGCAGTGCTAGCGGGCGCGAGTTCTTC. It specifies CASSASGREFF.

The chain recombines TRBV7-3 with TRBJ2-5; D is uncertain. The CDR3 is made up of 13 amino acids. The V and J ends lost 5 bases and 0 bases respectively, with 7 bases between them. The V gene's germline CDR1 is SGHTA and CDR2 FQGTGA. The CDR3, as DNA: TGTGCCAGCAGCCCTCACAACCAAGAGACCCAGTACTTC. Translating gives CASSPHNQETQYF.

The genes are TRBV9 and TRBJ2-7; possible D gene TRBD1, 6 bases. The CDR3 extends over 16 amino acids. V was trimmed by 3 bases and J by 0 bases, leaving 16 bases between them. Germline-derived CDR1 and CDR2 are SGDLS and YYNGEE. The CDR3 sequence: CASSEGVTLASYEQYF. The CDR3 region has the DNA TGTGCCAGCAGCGAGGGGGTTACGTTAGCCTCCTACGAGCAGTACTTC.

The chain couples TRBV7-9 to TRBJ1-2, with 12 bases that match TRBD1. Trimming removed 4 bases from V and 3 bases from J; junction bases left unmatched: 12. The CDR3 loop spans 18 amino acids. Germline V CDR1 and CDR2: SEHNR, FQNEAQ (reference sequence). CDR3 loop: CASSSRGDRGPADYGYTF. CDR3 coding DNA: TGTGCCAGCAGCTCACGCGGGGACAGGGGGCCAGCGGACTATGGCTACACCTTC.

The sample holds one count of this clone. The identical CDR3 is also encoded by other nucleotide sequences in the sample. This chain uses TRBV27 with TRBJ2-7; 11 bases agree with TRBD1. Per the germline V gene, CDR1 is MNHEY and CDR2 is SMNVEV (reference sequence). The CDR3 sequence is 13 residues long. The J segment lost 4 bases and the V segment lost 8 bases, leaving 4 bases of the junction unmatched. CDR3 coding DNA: TGTGCCAGCTCCGGGACAGGGGGTTACGAGCAGTACTTC. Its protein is CASSGTGGYEQYF.